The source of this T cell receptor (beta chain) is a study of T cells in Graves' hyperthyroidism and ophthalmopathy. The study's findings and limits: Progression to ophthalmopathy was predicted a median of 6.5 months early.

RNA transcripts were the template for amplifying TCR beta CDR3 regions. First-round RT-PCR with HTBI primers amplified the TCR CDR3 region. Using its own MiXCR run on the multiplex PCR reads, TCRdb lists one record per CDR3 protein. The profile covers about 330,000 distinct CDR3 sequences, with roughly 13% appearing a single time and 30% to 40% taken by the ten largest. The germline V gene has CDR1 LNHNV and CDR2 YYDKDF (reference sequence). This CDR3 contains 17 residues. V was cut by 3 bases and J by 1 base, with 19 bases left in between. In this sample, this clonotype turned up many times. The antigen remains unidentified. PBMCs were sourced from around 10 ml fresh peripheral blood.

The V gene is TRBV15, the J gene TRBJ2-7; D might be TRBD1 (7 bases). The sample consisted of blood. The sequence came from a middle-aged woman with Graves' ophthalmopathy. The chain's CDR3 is CATSSGGGRWGSYEQYF. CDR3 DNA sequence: TGTGCCACCAGCAGTGGAGGGGGCCGCTGGGGTTCCTACGAGCAGTACTTC.